This is a list of T cell receptor beta chains from one sample in a study of PD-1 blockade in mismatch repair-deficient tumors. Sequenced by immunoSEQ multiplex PCR; TCRdb stores in-frame clones only, minus some. The profile shows about 84,000 clones, 65% to 85% of them singletons. Sample: peripheral blood, taken 12 weeks after starting pembrolizumab. These receptors all come from an adult with mismatch repair-deficient cancer. Each CDR3 is given with its conserved first and last residue. Fields, in order: D gene, clone size, J gene, V gene, CDR3 DNA, CDR3 protein. The D gene is left open where the match is weak. Expanded clones are given a class, and other clones once, few, many or no size at all.

d_gene: TRBD1; abundance: -; j_gene: TRBJ2-2; v_gene: TRBV6-1; CDR3nt: TGTGCCACCCCCCCCGGACAGGAGAACACCGGGGAGCTGTTTTTT; CDR3aa: CATPPGQENTGELFF
d_gene: -; abundance: -; j_gene: TRBJ2-5; v_gene: TRBV7-9; CDR3nt: TGTGCCAGCAGGTTCGCCCCAGCGGCCAGCGGGACCCAGTACTTC; CDR3aa: CASRFAPAASGTQYF
d_gene: -; abundance: -; j_gene: TRBJ1-1; v_gene: TRBV6-5; CDR3nt: TGTGCCAGCAGTTACTCTTGGGGAGGGAAAACTGAAGCTTTCTTT; CDR3aa: CASSYSWGGKTEAFF
d_gene: TRBD2; abundance: few; j_gene: TRBJ2-1; v_gene: TRBV19; CDR3nt: TGTGCCAGTCGGGGGCGGACTAGCTCCGACAATGAGCAGTTCTTC; CDR3aa: CASRGRTSSDNEQFF
d_gene: TRBD2; abundance: -; j_gene: TRBJ2-7; v_gene: TRBV27; CDR3nt: TGTGCCAGCAGTTTATCGACACTAGCGGGAGGCTACGAGCAGTACTTC; CDR3aa: CASSLSTLAGGYEQYF
d_gene: -; abundance: -; j_gene: TRBJ1-2; v_gene: TRBV29-1; CDR3nt: TGCAGCGTTGTCTCGGGGGTTCGAGGCTATGGCTACACCTTC; CDR3aa: CSVVSGVRGYGYTF
d_gene: TRBD2; abundance: once; j_gene: TRBJ2-3; v_gene: TRBV29-1; CDR3nt: TGCAGCGTTTCGGGGCTAGCGGGATTCTACACAGATACGCAGTATTTT; CDR3aa: CSVSGLAGFYTDTQYF
d_gene: -; abundance: -; j_gene: TRBJ2-1; v_gene: TRBV28; CDR3nt: TGTGCCAGCGTGAGGCCAGAGGTTCACAATGAGCAGTTCTTC; CDR3aa: CASVRPEVHNEQFF
d_gene: -; abundance: -; j_gene: TRBJ2-1; v_gene: TRBV6-5; CDR3nt: TGTGCCAGCACCACCTTCGGGATAGATAGCAATGAGCAGTTCTTC; CDR3aa: CASTTFGIDSNEQFF
d_gene: TRBD1; abundance: few; j_gene: TRBJ1-5; v_gene: TRBV28; CDR3nt: TGTGCCAGCAGGAGACAGGGGGCTGGTGGGAGCAATCAGCCCCAGCATTTT; CDR3aa: CASRRQGAGGSNQPQHF
d_gene: -; abundance: -; j_gene: TRBJ1-1; v_gene: TRBV29-1; CDR3nt: TGCAGCGTTGCCAGGAATAAGGACACTGAAGCTTTCTTT; CDR3aa: CSVARNKDTEAFF
d_gene: TRBD2; abundance: -; j_gene: TRBJ2-5; v_gene: TRBV28; CDR3nt: TGTGCCAGCAGTTCTAGCGGGAGAGGAGTGGGAGAGACCCAGTACTTC; CDR3aa: CASSSSGRGVGETQYF
d_gene: -; abundance: -; j_gene: TRBJ2-7; v_gene: TRBV19; CDR3nt: TGTGCCAGGGGAAACAGGGTATCATGCTACGAGCAGTACTTC; CDR3aa: CARGNRVSCYEQYF
d_gene: TRBD2; abundance: -; j_gene: TRBJ2-5; v_gene: TRBV28; CDR3nt: TGTGCCAGCAGTCCTCCGGGACTAGCGGGAGTTGGGACCCAGTACTTC; CDR3aa: CASSPPGLAGVGTQYF
d_gene: -; abundance: few; j_gene: TRBJ2-7; v_gene: TRBV7-2; CDR3nt: TGTGCCAGCAGCCTCAGGGAGCAGTACTTC; CDR3aa: CASSLREQYF
d_gene: TRBD1; abundance: -; j_gene: TRBJ1-5; v_gene: TRBV7-6; CDR3nt: TGTGCCAGCAGCTTAAGGGACAGTAATCAGCCCCAGCATTTT; CDR3aa: CASSLRDSNQPQHF
d_gene: -; abundance: -; j_gene: TRBJ2-1; v_gene: TRBV5-1; CDR3nt: TGCGCCAGCAGCTTGGTGGTCGGACTCCGCTCCTACAATGAGCAGTTCTTC; CDR3aa: CASSLVVGLRSYNEQFF
d_gene: -; abundance: -; j_gene: TRBJ2-1; v_gene: TRBV29-1; CDR3nt: TGCAGCCTAGCCTATTGGGGTTCCTACAATGAGCAGTTCTTC; CDR3aa: CSLAYWGSYNEQFF
d_gene: -; abundance: -; j_gene: TRBJ2-1; v_gene: TRBV14; CDR3nt: TGTGCCAGCAGCAGGGGGGTAACACCCTACAATGAGCAGTTCTTC; CDR3aa: CASSRGVTPYNEQFF
d_gene: TRBD1; abundance: -; j_gene: TRBJ2-5; v_gene: TRBV29-1; CDR3nt: TGCAGCGTTGAACCCGGGACAGGGGGGAGAGAGACCCAGTACTTC; CDR3aa: CSVEPGTGGRETQYF
d_gene: TRBD1; abundance: -; j_gene: TRBJ2-3; v_gene: TRBV5-1; CDR3nt: TGCGCCAGCAGCCTTGGGACAGGGCAGAGCACAGATACGCAGTATTTT; CDR3aa: CASSLGTGQSTDTQYF
d_gene: TRBD1; abundance: few; j_gene: TRBJ2-1; v_gene: TRBV9; CDR3nt: TGTGCCAGCAGCGTGGGGACAGGGGTCAATGAGCAGTTCTTC; CDR3aa: CASSVGTGVNEQFF
d_gene: -; abundance: once; j_gene: TRBJ1-1; v_gene: TRBV7-8; CDR3nt: TGTGCCAGCAGCTTAACGGGGGACCACACTGAAGCTTTCTTT; CDR3aa: CASSLTGDHTEAFF
d_gene: TRBD2; abundance: -; j_gene: TRBJ2-3; v_gene: TRBV11-3; CDR3nt: TGTGCCAGCAGCTCCCGGGGTAGCGGGCTCACAGATACGCAGTATTTT; CDR3aa: CASSSRGSGLTDTQYF
d_gene: -; abundance: once; j_gene: TRBJ2-1; v_gene: TRBV29-1; CDR3nt: TGCAGCGTTAATGGGGGGCCGGGGGGCAATGAGCAGTTCTTC; CDR3aa: CSVNGGPGGNEQFF
d_gene: -; abundance: -; j_gene: TRBJ1-5; v_gene: TRBV5-5; CDR3nt: TGTGCCAGCAGCTTGGGAGGGGGCAATCAGCCCCAGCATTTT; CDR3aa: CASSLGGGNQPQHF
d_gene: -; abundance: -; j_gene: TRBJ1-3; v_gene: TRBV7-2; CDR3nt: TGTGCCAGCAGCATTCGACAGGATGGAAACACCATATATTTT; CDR3aa: CASSIRQDGNTIYF
d_gene: TRBD2; abundance: -; j_gene: TRBJ2-3; v_gene: TRBV29-1; CDR3nt: TGCAGCGCCCCCATAGCGGGAGGGCCGGGGGATACGCAGTATTTT; CDR3aa: CSAPIAGGPGDTQYF
d_gene: TRBD1; abundance: -; j_gene: TRBJ2-6; v_gene: TRBV30; CDR3nt: TGTGCTTGGAGTGTACGGGACAGTCTGTTCTCTGGGGCCAACGTCCTGACTTTC; CDR3aa: CAWSVRDSLFSGANVLTF
d_gene: TRBD1; abundance: -; j_gene: TRBJ2-7; v_gene: TRBV7-8; CDR3nt: TGTGCCAGCAGCCCGTGGGACAGGTTCAACGAGCAGTACTTC; CDR3aa: CASSPWDRFNEQYF
d_gene: TRBD2; abundance: -; j_gene: TRBJ2-5; v_gene: TRBV7-3; CDR3nt: TGTGCCAGCAGCCTAGGGACTAGGCAAGAGACCCAGTACTTC; CDR3aa: CASSLGTRQETQYF
d_gene: -; abundance: few; j_gene: TRBJ2-7; v_gene: TRBV4-1; CDR3nt: TGCGCCAGCAGCCAAGCGGGTCTAGCCCACGAGCAGTACTTC; CDR3aa: CASSQAGLAHEQYF
d_gene: TRBD2; abundance: few; j_gene: TRBJ2-1; v_gene: TRBV14; CDR3nt: TGTGCCAGCAGCCAAGGAGCGGGGGGTGAGCAGTTCTTC; CDR3aa: CASSQGAGGEQFF
d_gene: -; abundance: -; j_gene: TRBJ2-7; v_gene: TRBV15; CDR3nt: TGTGCCACCAGCAGAGTTGACGCCTACGAGCAGTACTTC; CDR3aa: CATSRVDAYEQYF